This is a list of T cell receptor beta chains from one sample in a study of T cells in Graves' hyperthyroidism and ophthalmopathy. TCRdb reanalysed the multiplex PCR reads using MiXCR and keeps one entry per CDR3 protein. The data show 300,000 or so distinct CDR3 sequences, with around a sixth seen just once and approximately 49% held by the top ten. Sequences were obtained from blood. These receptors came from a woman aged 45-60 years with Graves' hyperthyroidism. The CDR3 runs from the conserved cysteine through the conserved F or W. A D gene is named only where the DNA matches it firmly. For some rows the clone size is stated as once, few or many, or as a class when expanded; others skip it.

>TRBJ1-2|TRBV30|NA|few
CAWGEPTANYGYTF
TGTGCCTGGGGGGAACCGACGGCTAACTATGGCTACACCTTC
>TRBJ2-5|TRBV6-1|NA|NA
CASSPPFESQYF
TGTGCCAGCAGCCCCCCCTTTGAGTCCCAGTACTTC
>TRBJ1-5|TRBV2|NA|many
CASSGEGHQPQHF
TGTGCCAGCAGTGGAGAGGGGCATCAGCCCCAGCATTTT
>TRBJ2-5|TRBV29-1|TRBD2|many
CSAPEGTSGTGTQYF
TGCAGCGCCCCCGAGGGGACTAGCGGGACGGGGACCCAGTACTTC
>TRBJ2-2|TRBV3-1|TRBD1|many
CASSQAGDRDTGELFF
TGTGCCAGCAGCCAGGCAGGGGACAGGGACACCGGGGAGCTGTTTTTT
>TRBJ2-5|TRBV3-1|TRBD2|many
CASSRSSGVVTQYF
TGTGCCAGCAGCCGTTCTAGCGGGGTAGTGACCCAGTACTTC
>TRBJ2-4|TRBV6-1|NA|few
CASRWTAKNIQYF
TGTGCCAGCAGGTGGACAGCCAAAAACATTCAGTACTTC
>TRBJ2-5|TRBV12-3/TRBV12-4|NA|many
CASSLAGGLETQYF
TGTGCCAGCAGTTTAGCGGGGGGGCTGGAGACCCAGTACTTC
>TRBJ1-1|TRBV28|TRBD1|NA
CASRVPGQGLTEAFF
TGTGCCAGCAGAGTCCCGGGACAGGGACTGACTGAAGCTTTCTTT
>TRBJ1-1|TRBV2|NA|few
CASSDSGITNTEAFF
TGTGCCAGCAGTGATAGTGGGATAACGAACACTGAAGCTTTCTTT
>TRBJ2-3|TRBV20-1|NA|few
CSARPGQEGTTDTQYF
TGCAGTGCTAGACCCGGACAAGAAGGGACCACAGATACGCAGTATTTT
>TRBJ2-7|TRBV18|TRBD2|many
CASSPPGLAGASEQYF
TGTGCCAGCTCACCACCGGGACTAGCGGGCGCTTCCGAGCAGTACTTC
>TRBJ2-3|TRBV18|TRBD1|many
CASSLQLGTGEADTQYF
TGTGCCAGCTCACTCCAGCTCGGGACAGGGGAGGCAGATACGCAGTATTTT
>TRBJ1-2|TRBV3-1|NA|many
CASSQENYGYTF
TGTGCCAGCAGCCAAGAGAACTATGGCTACACCTTC
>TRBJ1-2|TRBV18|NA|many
CASSPSREPEGYTF
TGTGCCAGCTCACCAAGTCGCGAGCCGGAAGGCTACACCTTC
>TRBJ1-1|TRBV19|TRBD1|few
CASSISSTGDTEAFF
TGTGCCAGTAGTATAAGTTCGACAGGGGACACTGAAGCTTTCTTT
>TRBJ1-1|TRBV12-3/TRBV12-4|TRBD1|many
CASSGDSTEAFF
TGTGCCAGCAGTGGGGACAGTACTGAAGCTTTCTTT
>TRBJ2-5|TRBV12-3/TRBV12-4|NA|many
CASSLDRTQYF
TGTGCCAGCAGTTTAGATCGGACCCAGTACTTC
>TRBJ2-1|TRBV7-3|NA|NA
CASSLAGSPYNEQFF
TGTGCCAGCAGCTTAGCGGGAAGCCCCTACAATGAGCAGTTCTTC
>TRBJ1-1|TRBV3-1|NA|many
CASSQDGGLGTEAFF
TGTGCCAGCAGCCAAGATGGCGGATTGGGGACTGAAGCTTTCTTT
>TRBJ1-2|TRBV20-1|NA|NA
CSAPQGSGRGYTF
TGCAGTGCTCCTCAGGGATCGGGTAGGGGCTACACCTTC
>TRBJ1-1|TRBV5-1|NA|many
CASSLKAGAEAFF
TGCGCCAGCAGCTTGAAGGCAGGGGCAGAAGCTTTCTTT
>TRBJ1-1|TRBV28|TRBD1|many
CASSLGDREATEAFF
TGTGCCAGCAGTTTAGGGGACAGGGAGGCCACTGAAGCTTTCTTT
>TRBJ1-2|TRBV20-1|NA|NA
CSARDPDRYNYGYTF
TGCAGTGCTAGAGATCCCGACCGATATAACTATGGCTACACCTTC
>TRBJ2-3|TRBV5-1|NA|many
CASRTGTFTDTQYF
TGCGCCAGCAGGACAGGGACTTTCACAGATACGCAGTATTTT
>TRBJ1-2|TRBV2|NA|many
CASSEGSPRGYTF
TGTGCCAGCAGTGAGGGTAGTCCCCGTGGCTACACCTTC
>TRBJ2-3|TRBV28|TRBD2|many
CASRRGTSGDYTQYF
TGTGCCAGCAGGCGCGGGACTAGCGGAGATTATACGCAGTATTTT
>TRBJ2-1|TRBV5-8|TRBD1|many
CASSLEGQGNYNEQFF
TGTGCCAGCAGCTTGGAGGGACAGGGAAATTACAATGAGCAGTTCTTC
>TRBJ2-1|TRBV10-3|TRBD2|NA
CAISERAGGPYEQFF
TGTGCCATCAGTGAGCGGGCGGGAGGGCCCTATGAGCAGTTCTTC
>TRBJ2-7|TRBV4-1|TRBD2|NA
CASSQGAGALYEQYF
TGCGCCAGCAGCCAAGGGGCGGGAGCACTTTACGAGCAGTACTTC
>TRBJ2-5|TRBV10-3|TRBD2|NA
CAISDLLAGGETQYF
TGTGCCATCAGTGATCTACTAGCGGGAGGGGAGACCCAGTACTTC
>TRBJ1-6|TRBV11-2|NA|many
CASSPPGSPLHF
TGTGCCAGCAGCCCCCCGGGGTCACCCCTCCACTTT
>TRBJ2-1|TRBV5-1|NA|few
CASSLVAGDNEQFF
TGCGCCAGCAGCTTGGTCGCAGGGGACAATGAGCAGTTCTTC
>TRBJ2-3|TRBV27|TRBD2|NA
CTSSFGLAGAGDTQYF
TGTACCAGCAGTTTCGGACTAGCGGGGGCGGGGGATACGCAGTATTTT
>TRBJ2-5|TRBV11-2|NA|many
CASSLSGGLSEQETQYF
TGTGCCAGCAGCTTAAGTGGAGGCCTAAGCGAGCAAGAGACCCAGTACTTC
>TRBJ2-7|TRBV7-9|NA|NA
CASSLEVADPYEQYF
TGTGCCAGCAGCTTAGAGGTAGCGGACCCCTACGAGCAGTACTTC
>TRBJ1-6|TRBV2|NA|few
CASSEQGSGNSPLHF
TGTGCCAGCAGTGAACAGGGTTCTGGTAATTCACCCCTCCACTTT
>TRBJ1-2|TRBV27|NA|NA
CASRPQGFDYGYTF
TGTGCCAGCAGGCCACAGGGTTTTGACTATGGCTACACCTTC
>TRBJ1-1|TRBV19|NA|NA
CASSIGHTNTEAFF
TGTGCCAGTAGTATCGGACATACGAACACTGAAGCTTTCTTT
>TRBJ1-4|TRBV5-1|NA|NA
CASRSGTDEKLFF
TGCGCCAGCAGGTCCGGGACCGATGAAAAACTGTTTTTT
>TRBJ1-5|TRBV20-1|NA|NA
CSARKDSSNQPQHF
TGCAGTGCTAGAAAGGACAGTAGCAATCAGCCCCAGCATTTT
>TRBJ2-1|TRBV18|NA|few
CASSPPESPNEQFF
TGTGCCAGCTCACCACCGGAATCTCCAAATGAGCAGTTCTTC
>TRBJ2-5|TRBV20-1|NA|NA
CSARDETVPETQYF
TGCAGTGCTAGAGATGAAACGGTCCCAGAGACCCAGTACTTC
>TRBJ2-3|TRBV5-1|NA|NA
CASSSPPGHLTDTQYF
TGCGCCAGCAGCTCACCTCCGGGACATCTCACAGATACGCAGTATTTT
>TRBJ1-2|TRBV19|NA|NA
CASTRFGPGDGYTF
TGTGCCAGTACCCGATTTGGCCCGGGGGATGGCTACACCTTC
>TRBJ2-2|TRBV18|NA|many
CASSAGTPNTGELFF
TGTGCCAGCTCTGCCGGGACACCGAACACCGGGGAGCTGTTTTTT
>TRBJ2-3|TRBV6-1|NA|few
CASTKQGRGDTQYF
TGTGCCAGCACCAAACAGGGGCGGGGAGATACGCAGTATTTT